Each of the 28 T cell receptor beta chains below was sequenced from the same sample in a study of Ad26.COV2.S vaccination and SARS-CoV-2 variants. Sequencing used immunoSEQ multiplex PCR; TCRdb keeps in-frame clones, though not all of them. The sample has about 180,000 clones; about 83% are singletons. Material: peripheral blood, obtained after recovery from COVID-19. These receptors all come from a human donor who had recovered from COVID-19.

In nucleotides, the CDR3 is TGTGCCACCAGCAGAGACGGTAACACAGATACGCAGTATTTT. It translates to CATSRDGNTDTQYF. J is TRBJ2-3 and V is TRBV15; D gene ambiguous. This CDR3 spans 14 amino acids. Germline assignment: CDR1 LNHNV and CDR2 YYDKDF (reference sequence). The ends were cut back, 0 bases at V and 2 bases at J, with 6 bases in the middle.

The V call is TRBV9, the J call TRBJ2-3; the match to TRBD1 covers 7 bases. The CDR3 is 16 residues long. Germline CDR1 and CDR2: SGDLS and YYNGEE. The trim removed 4 bases at V and 1 base at J, leaving 9 bases unmatched. CDR3 DNA sequence: TGTGCCAGCAGCTCCCGACAGGGAAGGGGCACAGATACGCAGTATTTT. It is translated as CASSSRQGRGTDTQYF.

CDR3 sequence: CASRRDSSNQPQHF. DNA for the CDR3: TGTGCCAGCAGGAGGGACAGTAGCAATCAGCCCCAGCATTTT. The chain couples TRBV2 to TRBJ1-5; 7 bases map to TRBD1. Germline values: CDR1 SNHLY, CDR2 FYNNEI. The length of the CDR3 is 14 residues. Trimming cost V 6 bases and J 0 bases; bases outside gene matches: 2.

About this clone: Additional DNA sequences in this sample encode the identical CDR3. The chain combines TRBV6-5 with TRBJ1-1; D is unclear. The CDR3 totals 12 residues. Germline assignment: CDR1 MNHEY and CDR2 SVGAGI. V lost 2 bases to trimming and J lost 6 bases, with 7 bases between them. This CDR3 reads CASSYRGAEAFF. DNA of the CDR3: TGTGCCAGCAGTTACCGCGGGGCTGAAGCTTTCTTT.

V is TRBV3-1 (or the pseudogene TRBV3-2) and J is TRBJ2-1; D unclear. Trimming left V 4 bases short and J 12 bases short, with 13 bases between. CDR1 and CDR2 from the germline V gene are LGHDT and YNNKEL (reference sequence). CDR3 size: 12 residues. In DNA form, the CDR3 reads TGTGCCAGCAGCCTAAAGAATCTTGGGCAGTTCTTC. Its translation: CASSLKNLGQFF.

The chain carries TRBV3-1 (or the pseudogene TRBV3-2) and TRBJ1-4; tentative D call: TRBD1 (5 bases). Germline lookup yields CDR1 LGHDT and CDR2 YNNKEL (reference sequence). The V end lost 0 bases, the J end lost 6 bases, and 14 bases lay between the germline ends. This CDR3 is 16 amino acids long. CDR3 in amino acids: CASSQDNRGGYEKLFF. DNA of the CDR3: TGTGCCAGCAGCCAAGATAATCGGGGGGGTTATGAAAAACTGTTTTTT.

This rearrangement joins TRBV2 to TRBJ2-5, with TRBD2 matching over 12 bases. Germline V CDR1 and CDR2: SNHLY, FYNNEI. The CDR3 is 14 amino acids. V was pared by 5 bases and J by 4 bases, with 2 bases of the junction left unmatched. The CDR3 loop reads CASSQTSGRETQYF. The CDR3 bases are TGTGCCAGCAGTCAGACTAGCGGGAGAGAGACCCAGTACTTC.

V gene TRBV12-3 or TRBV12-4 combines with J gene TRBJ2-1; unclear D gene. This CDR3 spans 11 amino acids. The V gene lost 3 bases and the J gene lost 11 bases, with 8 bases spanning the gap. CDR3 coding DNA: TGTGCCAGCAGTTTTTCAAGCCAGCAGTTCTTC. It translates to CASSFSSQQFF.

With regard to this clone: Additional DNA sequences in this sample encode the identical CDR3. The gene calls are TRBV5-4 and TRBJ1-2; the D gene is possibly TRBD1 (5 bases). The CDR3 loop spans 13 amino acids. Germline V gene lookup returns CDR1 SGHNT and CDR2 YYREEE (reference sequence). V was shortened by 5 bases and J by 4 bases, with 12 bases between the two germline ends. CDR3 sequence reads: CASSSTGLYGYTF. As DNA, the CDR3 is TGTGCCAGCAGTTCAACAGGTCTCTATGGCTACACCTTC.

The chain couples TRBV30 to TRBJ2-5; no definite D call. Germline lookup yields CDR1 GTSNPN and CDR2 SVGIG (reference sequence). The CDR3 runs 13 residues. Trimming left V 0 bases short and J 7 bases short, with 12 bases between. The CDR3 nucleotides read TGTGCCTGGAGTGTAGGCTCACTCGGGACCCAGTACTTC. Protein sequence: CAWSVGSLGTQYF.

The CDR3 is CASSPGWSRNQPQHF. In nucleotides, the CDR3 is TGTGCCAGCAGCCCCGGGTGGTCCAGAAATCAGCCCCAGCATTTT. The chain recombines TRBV9 with TRBJ1-5; unclear D gene. The germline V gene has CDR1 SGDLS and CDR2 YYNGEE. V lost 4 bases to trimming and J lost 4 bases, with 15 bases between them. CDR3 length: 15 residues.

This clone was counted only a few times. The V call is TRBV11-1, the J call TRBJ2-3; no definite D call. Per the germline V gene, CDR1 is SGHAT and CDR2 is FQDESV (reference sequence). The V end lost 2 bases, the J end lost 9 bases, and 12 bases lay between the germline ends. The CDR3 is 13 amino acids. The CDR3 loop reads CASSLNALETQYF. The CDR3 nucleotides are TGTGCCAGCAGCTTAAACGCTTTGGAGACGCAGTATTTT.

The CDR3 bases are TGTGCCAGCAGCTTGGCTGGGAGGGACACCATATATTTT. Amino acid sequence: CASSLAGRDTIYF. This chain connects TRBV7-9 to TRBJ1-3; D not certain. Germline assignment: CDR1 SEHNR and CDR2 FQNEAQ (reference sequence). The CDR3 loop spans 13 amino acids. Trimming removed 3 bases at V and 8 bases at J, with 11 bases between.

The rearrangement joins TRBV29-1 to TRBJ1-1; TRBD1 agrees at 7 bases. The V and J ends lost 6 bases and 4 bases, in that order; junction bases with no gene match: 2. The CDR3 runs to 11 residues. CDR1 SQVTM and CDR2 ANQGSEA come from the germline V gene. The CDR3 loop is CSVNRGTEAFF. The CDR3 DNA reads as TGCAGCGTAAACAGGGGCACTGAAGCTTTCTTT.

The count of this clone is one. The chain recombines TRBV3-1 (or the pseudogene TRBV3-2) with TRBJ1-1; possible D gene TRBD1, 6 bases. The germline V and J ends were trimmed by 4 bases and 2 bases, with 11 bases remaining between them. This CDR3 contains 14 residues. Germline lookup yields CDR1 LGHDT and CDR2 YNNKEL (reference sequence). In DNA, the CDR3 is TGTGCCAGCAGCCTCCGGACAGCTAACACTGAAGCTTTCTTT. Amino acid sequence: CASSLRTANTEAFF.

CDR3 residues: CASSLTPLAPVYF. In nucleotides, the CDR3 is TGTGCCAGCAGCCTCACCCCTCTAGCGCCGGTGTATTTT. The chain links TRBV7-3 to TRBJ2-3, with D perhaps TRBD2 (6 bases). The CDR3 consists of 13 residues. The V end lost 5 bases, the J end lost 14 bases, and 20 bases lay between the germline ends. Germline lookup yields CDR1 SGHTA and CDR2 FQGTGA.

CDR3 DNA: TGTGCCAGCAAACGACCCACAGATACGCAGTATTTT. Protein product: CASKRPTDTQYF. This chain uses TRBV2 with TRBJ2-3, with D hard to call. V lost 7 bases and J lost 2, with 7 bases in between. CDR1 is SNHLY and CDR2 is FYNNEI in the germline V gene. The CDR3 is made up of 12 amino acids. Based on the CDR3 plus reference TRBV2 and TRBJ2-3, the full variable domain is EPEVTQTPSHQVTQMGQEVILRCVPISNHLYFYWYRQILGQKVEFLVSFYNNEISEKSEIFDDQFSVERPDGSNFTLKIRSTKLEDSAMYFCASKRPTDTQYFGPGTRLTVL.

This chain connects TRBV6-2 or TRBV6-3 to TRBJ1-5; D uncertain. Between the trimmed V and J ends, which lost 0 bases and 3 bases, there was a span of 9 bases. CDR1 and CDR2 from the germline V gene are MNHEY and SVGEGT. The CDR3 has 15 residues. CDR3 DNA sequence: TGTGCCAGCAGTTACTCGATAGGAGTCAATCAGCCCCAGCATTTT. Translation gives CASSYSIGVNQPQHF.

J is TRBJ2-7 and V is TRBV2, with 10 bases lining up with TRBD1. Germline CDR1 and CDR2: SNHLY and FYNNEI. The V segment lost 6 bases and the J segment 7 bases; nucleotides outside the gene matches: 6. CDR3 size: 13 residues. This chain's CDR3 is CASREDRGREQYF. CDR3 bases: TGTGCCAGCAGGGAGGACAGGGGGAGGGAGCAGTACTTC.

The chain combines TRBV5-5 with TRBJ2-1, with 12 bases that match TRBD2. The length of the CDR3 is 15 residues. J gave up 8 bases and V 1 base, and 4 bases lay outside the gene matches. Germline V CDR1 and CDR2: SGHKS, YYEKEE (reference sequence). The chain's CDR3 is CASSLLLAGGDEQFF. The CDR3 DNA is TGTGCCAGCAGCTTGTTACTAGCGGGGGGCGATGAGCAGTTCTTC.

In this sample, this clone turned up a few times. The V call is TRBV7-9, the J call TRBJ1-5; 7 bases agree with TRBD1. V shed 11 bases, J shed 5 bases, and the junction held 6 bases outside the gene matches. Germline V gene data show CDR1 as SEHNR and CDR2 as FQNEAQ (reference sequence). The CDR3 loop spans 12 amino acids. This CDR3 is CAGGDSDQPQHF. The CDR3 DNA is TGTGCCGGGGGGGACAGTGATCAGCCCCAGCATTTT.

This chain joins TRBV3-1 (or the pseudogene TRBV3-2) and TRBJ2-5; D tentatively fits TRBD1 or TRBD2 (5 bases each). The CDR3 has 14 amino acids. V lost 4 bases and J 5 bases, leaving 14 bases between the germline ends. Germline V gives CDR1 LGHDT, CDR2 YNNKEL (reference sequence). The CDR3 coding sequence is TGTGCCAGCAGCCCCCACTCGGGGCGGGAGACCCAGTACTTC. Protein sequence: CASSPHSGRETQYF.

The rearrangement uses TRBV5-1 and TRBJ2-3; tentative D call: TRBD2 (6 bases). Per the germline V gene, CDR1 is SGHRS and CDR2 is YFSETQ. V was cut by 5 bases and J by 3 bases, with 19 bases left in between. The CDR3 has 16 residues. CDR3 bases: TGCGCCAGCAGACTGAGCAGCTTGGGGGGAACAGATACGCAGTATTTT. Its translation is CASRLSSLGGTDTQYF.

As regards this clone: A read error may produce the germline difference seen at one junction end. This sample includes further DNA sequences coding for the same CDR3. V and J are TRBV6-5 and TRBJ1-2; 7 nucleotides agree with TRBD1. Germline V CDR1 and CDR2: MNHEY, SVGAGI. This CDR3 region has 14 residues. CDR3 in amino acids: CASRRQGRVYGYTF. The CDR3 coding sequence is TGTGCTAGCAGAAGACAGGGTCGGGTCTATGGCTACACCTTC.

The CDR3 loop reads CASDRREKLFF. In DNA form, the CDR3 reads TGTGCCTCGGACAGGCGTGAAAAACTGTTTTTT. The chain joins TRBV30 to TRBJ1-4; 7 bases fit TRBD1. Germline lookup yields CDR1 GTSNPN and CDR2 SVGIG (reference sequence). Trimming at V came to 7 bases and at J to 7 bases, leaving 3 bases not matched to a gene. This CDR3 region has 11 residues. Full variable domain (rest looked up from reference TRBV30 and TRBJ1-4): SQTIHQWPATLVQPVGSPLSLECTVEGTSNPNLYWYRQAAGRGLQLLFYSVGIGQISSEVPQNLSASRPQDRQFILSSKKLLLSDSGFYLCASDRREKLFFGSGTQLSVL.

This chain connects TRBV4-1 to TRBJ2-1; D unresolved. The CDR3 is 15 amino acids. Trimming left V 0 bases short and J 1 base short, with 7 bases between. Germline values: CDR1 MGHRA, CDR2 YSYEKL. CDR3 in amino acids: CASSQEKNSYNEQFF. The CDR3 DNA follows: TGCGCCAGCAGCCAAGAGAAGAATTCCTACAATGAGCAGTTCTTC.

The chain couples TRBV5-4 to TRBJ2-7; D is unclear. The V gene lost 4 bases and the J gene lost 2 bases, with 16 bases spanning the gap. Germline CDR1 SGHNT, CDR2 YYREEE (reference sequence). CDR3 length: 15 amino acids. The CDR3 sequence: CASSRDKNMAYEQYF. In DNA, the CDR3 is TGTGCCAGCAGCCGCGACAAGAATATGGCCTACGAGCAGTACTTC.

This clone was counted many times. V is TRBV6-5 and J is TRBJ1-6; no clear D gene. The CDR3 is 13 amino acids. In germline, CDR1 is MNHEY, CDR2 SVGAGI. The V and J ends lost 7 bases and 5 bases respectively, with 9 bases between them. The CDR3 DNA reads TGTGCCAGCACACAGCAAGATAATTCACCCCTCCACTTT. Residues: CASTQQDNSPLHF.